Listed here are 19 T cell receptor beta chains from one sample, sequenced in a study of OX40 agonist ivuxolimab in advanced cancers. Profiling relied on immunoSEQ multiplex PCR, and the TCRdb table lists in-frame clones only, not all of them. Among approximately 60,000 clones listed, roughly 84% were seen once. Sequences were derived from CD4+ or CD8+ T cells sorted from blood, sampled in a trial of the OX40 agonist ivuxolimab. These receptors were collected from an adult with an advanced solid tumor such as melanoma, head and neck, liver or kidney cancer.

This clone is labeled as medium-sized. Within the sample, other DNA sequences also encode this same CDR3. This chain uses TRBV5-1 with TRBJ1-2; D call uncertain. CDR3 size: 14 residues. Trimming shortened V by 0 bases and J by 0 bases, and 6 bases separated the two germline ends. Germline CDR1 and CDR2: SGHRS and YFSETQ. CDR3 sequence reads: CASSLESPNYGYTF. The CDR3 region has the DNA TGCGCCAGCAGCTTGGAATCACCTAACTATGGCTACACCTTC. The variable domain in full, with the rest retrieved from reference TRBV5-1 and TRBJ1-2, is KAGVTQTPRYLIKTRGQQVTLSCSPISGHRSVSWYQQTPGQGLQFLFEYFSETQRNKGNFPGRFSGRQFSNSRSEMNVSTLELGDSALYLCASSLESPNYGYTFGSGTRLTVV.

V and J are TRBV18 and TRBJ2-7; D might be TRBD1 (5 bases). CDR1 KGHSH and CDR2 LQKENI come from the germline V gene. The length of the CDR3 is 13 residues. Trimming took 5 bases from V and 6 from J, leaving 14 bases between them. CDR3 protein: CASSSGSAVEQYF. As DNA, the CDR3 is TGTGCCAGCTCATCAGGGTCGGCAGTCGAGCAGTACTTC.

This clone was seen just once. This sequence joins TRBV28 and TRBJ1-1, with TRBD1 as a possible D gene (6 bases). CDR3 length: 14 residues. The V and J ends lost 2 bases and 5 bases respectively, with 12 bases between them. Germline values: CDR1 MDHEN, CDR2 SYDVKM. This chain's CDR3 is CASSLVTRGTEAFF. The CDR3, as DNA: TGTGCCAGCAGTTTAGTGACTAGGGGGACTGAAGCTTTCTTT.

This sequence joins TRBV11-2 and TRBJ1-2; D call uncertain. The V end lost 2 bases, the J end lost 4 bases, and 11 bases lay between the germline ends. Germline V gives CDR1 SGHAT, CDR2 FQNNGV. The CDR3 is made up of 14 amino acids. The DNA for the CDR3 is TGTGCCAGCAGCTTAAGGCCCCCTCCCTATGGCTACACCTTC. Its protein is CASSLRPPPYGYTF. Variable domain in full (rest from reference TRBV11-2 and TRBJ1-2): EAGVAQSPRYKIIEKRQSVAFWCNPISGHATLYWYQQILGQGPKLLIQFQNNGVVDDSQLPKDRFSAERLKGVDSTLKIQPAKLEDSAVYLCASSLRPPPYGYTFGSGTRLTVV.

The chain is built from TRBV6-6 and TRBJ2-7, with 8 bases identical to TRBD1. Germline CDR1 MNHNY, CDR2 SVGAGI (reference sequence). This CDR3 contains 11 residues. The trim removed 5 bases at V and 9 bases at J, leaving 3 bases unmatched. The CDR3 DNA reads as TGTGCCAGCAGTCCCGGGACAGGGCAGTACTTC. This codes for CASSPGTGQYF.

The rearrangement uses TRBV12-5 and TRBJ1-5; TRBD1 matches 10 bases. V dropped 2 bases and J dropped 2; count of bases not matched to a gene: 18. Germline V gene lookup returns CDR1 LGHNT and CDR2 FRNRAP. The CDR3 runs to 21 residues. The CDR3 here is CASGLFQGWVDGQGGNQPQHF. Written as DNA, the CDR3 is TGTGCTAGTGGTTTGTTTCAGGGGTGGGTTGACGGACAGGGGGGCAATCAGCCCCAGCATTTT.

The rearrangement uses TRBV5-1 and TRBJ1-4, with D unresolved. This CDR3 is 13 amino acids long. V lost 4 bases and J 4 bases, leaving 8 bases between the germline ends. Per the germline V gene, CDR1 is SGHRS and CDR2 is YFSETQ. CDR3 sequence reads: CASSVGDNEKLFF. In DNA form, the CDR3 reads TGCGCCAGCAGCGTCGGGGATAATGAAAAACTGTTTTTT.

The CDR3 loop reads CASRPSTDRGRGYTF. The DNA for the CDR3 is TGTGCCAGCAGACCTTCTACGGACAGGGGACGGGGCTACACCTTC. The V and J genes are TRBV6-6 and TRBJ1-2, with 9 nucleotides matching TRBD1. In germline, CDR1 is MNHNY, CDR2 SVGAGI (reference sequence). The CDR3 extends over 15 amino acids. J was trimmed by 8 bases and V by 6 bases; bases with no gene match: 13.

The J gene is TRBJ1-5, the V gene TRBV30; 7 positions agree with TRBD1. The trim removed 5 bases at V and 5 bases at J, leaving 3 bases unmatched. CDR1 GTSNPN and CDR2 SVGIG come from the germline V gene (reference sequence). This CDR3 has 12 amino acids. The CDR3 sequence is CAWDRDDQPQHF. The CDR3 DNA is TGTGCCTGGGACAGGGATGATCAGCCCCAGCATTTT.

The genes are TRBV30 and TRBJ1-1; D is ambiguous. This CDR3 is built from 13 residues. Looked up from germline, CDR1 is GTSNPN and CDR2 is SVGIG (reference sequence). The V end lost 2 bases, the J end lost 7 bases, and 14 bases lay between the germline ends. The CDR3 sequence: CAWSPRHLGEAFF. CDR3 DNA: TGTGCCTGGAGTCCACGACACTTGGGTGAAGCTTTCTTT.

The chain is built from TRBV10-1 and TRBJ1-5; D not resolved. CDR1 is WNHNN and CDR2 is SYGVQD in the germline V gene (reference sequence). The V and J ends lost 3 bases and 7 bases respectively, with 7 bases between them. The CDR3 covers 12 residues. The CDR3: CASSDYEQPQHF. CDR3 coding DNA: TGCGCCAGCAGTGACTACGAGCAGCCCCAGCATTTT.

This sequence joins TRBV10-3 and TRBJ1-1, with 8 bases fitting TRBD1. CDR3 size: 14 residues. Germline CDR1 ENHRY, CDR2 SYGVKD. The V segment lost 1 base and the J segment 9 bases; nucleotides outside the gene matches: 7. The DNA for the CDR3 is TGTGCCATCAGTGAGTTCCAGGGGGCTGAACAAGCTTTCTTT. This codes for CAISEFQGAEQAFF.

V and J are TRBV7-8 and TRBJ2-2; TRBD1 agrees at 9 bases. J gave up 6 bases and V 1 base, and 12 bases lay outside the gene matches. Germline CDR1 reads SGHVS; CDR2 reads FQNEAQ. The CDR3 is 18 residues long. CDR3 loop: CASSLVRLDRGFPGELFF. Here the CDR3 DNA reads TGTGCCAGCAGCTTAGTGCGATTGGACAGGGGTTTCCCCGGGGAGCTGTTTTTT.

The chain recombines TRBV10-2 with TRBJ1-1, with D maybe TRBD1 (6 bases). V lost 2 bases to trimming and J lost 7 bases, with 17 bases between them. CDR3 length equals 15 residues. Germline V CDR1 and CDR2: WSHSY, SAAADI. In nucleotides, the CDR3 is TGCGCCAGCAGTGAGCGCCCTGGACAGCCTTTTGAAGCTTTCTTT. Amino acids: CASSERPGQPFEAFF.

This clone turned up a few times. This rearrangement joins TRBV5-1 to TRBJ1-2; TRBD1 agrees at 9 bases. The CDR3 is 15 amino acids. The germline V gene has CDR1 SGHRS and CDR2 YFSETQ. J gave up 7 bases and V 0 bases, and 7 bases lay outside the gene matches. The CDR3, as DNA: TGCGCCAGCAGCTTGGGCCCCGGGACAGGGACTGGCTACACCTTC. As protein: CASSLGPGTGTGYTF.

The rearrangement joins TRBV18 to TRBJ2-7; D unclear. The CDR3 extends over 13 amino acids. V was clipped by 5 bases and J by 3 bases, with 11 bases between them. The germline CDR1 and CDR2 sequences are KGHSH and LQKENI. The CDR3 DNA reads TGTGCCAGCTCATCTGGGCAGATCTACGAGCAGTACTTC. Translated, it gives CASSSGQIYEQYF.

The CDR3 DNA follows: TGTGCCAGCAGCCTCGATAGCGGGGGCCCCCAATCGCAGTTCTTC. Its protein product is CASSLDSGGPQSQFF. The rearrangement uses TRBV11-2 and TRBJ2-1, with TRBD2 matching 9 bases. In germline, CDR1 is SGHAT, CDR2 FQNNGV. V shed 5 bases, J shed 12 bases, and the junction held 14 bases outside the gene matches. CDR3 size: 15 residues.

CDR3 bases: TGTGCCAGCAGCTTAGGTTCAGGAGATACGCAGTATTTT. It specifies CASSLGSGDTQYF. The V call is TRBV7-2, the J call TRBJ2-3, with no clear D. Germline V gene data show CDR1 as SGHTA and CDR2 as FQGNSA. This CDR3 has 13 amino acids. V was pared by 1 base and J by 5 bases, with 7 bases between.

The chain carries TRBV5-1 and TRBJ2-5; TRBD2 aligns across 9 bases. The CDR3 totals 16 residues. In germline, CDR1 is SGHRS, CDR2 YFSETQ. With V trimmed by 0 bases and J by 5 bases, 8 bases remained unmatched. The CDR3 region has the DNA TGCGCCAGCAGCTTGGTTGGAGCGGGGGGAGGCGAGACCCAGTACTTC. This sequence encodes CASSLVGAGGGETQYF.